A selection of T cell receptor beta chains follows, all from one sample in a study of response to subunit inactivated influenza vaccine. TCRdb redid the calling of the RT-PCR reads with MiXCR, one entry per CDR3 protein. Of around 530,000 distinct CDR3 sequences in the sample, approximately 15% were seen once. Sequenced material: CD4+ T cells sorted from PBMCs, taken around 25 months after vaccination. Receptors were obtained from a man between 50 and 75 years old who received an inactivated influenza vaccine. The CDR3 runs from the conserved cysteine through the conserved F or W. The D gene is left open where the match is weak. The listing skips clone size in some rows; elsewhere it reads once, few, many or a size class.

V	size	D	J	DNA	CDR3
TRBV7-8	-	-	TRBJ1-1	TGTGCCAGCAGCTTAGGGGACCGTGGACAGTGGAACACTGAAGCTTTCTTT	CASSLGDRGQWNTEAFF
TRBV12-3/TRBV12-4	many	TRBD2	TRBJ2-5	TGTGCCAGCATTCTTCGTCGGGGAGGGTTGACCCAGTACTTC	CASILRRGGLTQYF
TRBV4-2	many	-	TRBJ2-2	TGTGCCAGCAGCCCGAGCGGTAACACCGGGGAGCTGTTTTTT	CASSPSGNTGELFF
TRBV11-2	few	TRBD2	TRBJ2-5	TGTGCCAGCAGCCGGAGGACTAGCGGGGTTGGTGAGACCCAGTACTTC	CASSRRTSGVGETQYF
TRBV6-6	few	-	TRBJ2-3	TGTGCCAGCAGTTACGCGGGAGATACGCAGTATTTT	CASSYAGDTQYF
TRBV3-1	once	-	TRBJ1-3	TGTGCCAGCAGCCAAGATGACGGGGGACACACCATATATTTT	CASSQDDGGHTIYF
TRBV4-3	-	TRBD2	TRBJ2-5	TGCGCCAGCAGCCAGGGGGGGACTAGCGAAGAGACCCAGTACTTC	CASSQGGTSEETQYF
TRBV10-3	few	-	TRBJ2-1	TGTGCCATCAGAAAGGCTGAGGTTCTAGAGGGCAGAAGCTCCTACAATGAGCAGTTCTTC	CAIRKAEVLEGRSSYNEQFF
TRBV5-1	few	-	TRBJ2-5	TGCGCCAGCAGCCTCGGGTACCTGGGAGAGACCCAGTACTTC	CASSLGYLGETQYF
TRBV5-5	-	-	TRBJ1-3	TGTGCCAGCAGCTTGTCGTCAGGCGATTCTGGAAACACCATATATTTT	CASSLSSGDSGNTIYF
TRBV29-1	few	-	TRBJ1-4	TGCAGCTGCCGGGTCAATGAAAAACTGTTTTTT	CSCRVNEKLFF
TRBV7-2	many	TRBD1	TRBJ2-1	TGTGCCAGCAGCCTCGACGGGACAGGCCGGGGGTTCTTC	CASSLDGTGRGFF
TRBV5-5	-	-	TRBJ2-7	TGTGCCAGCAGCTTGTCCGTGATCCAACCCTACGAGCAGTACTTC	CASSLSVIQPYEQYF
TRBV12-3/TRBV12-4	once	-	TRBJ1-1	TGTGCCAGCAGTAGGTACATGAACACTGAAGCTTTCTTT	CASSRYMNTEAFF
TRBV9	-	TRBD2	TRBJ2-3	TGTGCCAGCAGCGTGGGACTAGCGGGCTTAAGGGTCACAGATACGCAGTATTTT	CASSVGLAGLRVTDTQYF
TRBV6-2/TRBV6-3	few	-	TRBJ2-3	TGTGCCAGCAGTTTGGGGACCCAGGCGGCAGATACGCAGTATTTT	CASSLGTQAADTQYF
TRBV2	few	TRBD1	TRBJ2-7	TGTGCCAGCAGTGAGGGTCCCCTCGGGACAGCAAACTACGAGCAGTACTTC	CASSEGPLGTANYEQYF